This TCR beta chain was recovered during a study of T cells in Graves' hyperthyroidism and ophthalmopathy. In its sample, this clonotype was seen many times. Its antigen is unknown. Study-wide points: Most thyroid clonotypes expanded above 0.001 appeared in blood too.

Clinical symptoms, serum thyroxine, TRAb, thyroid ultrasound and orbital computed tomography established diagnosis. The authors took PBMCs from roughly 9.5 ml fresh peripheral blood. Amplification yielded TCR beta CDR3 regions, with RNA transcripts as the source. First-round RT-PCR with HTBI primers amplified the TCR CDR3 region. A single record per CDR3 protein comes from TCRdb applying MiXCR to the multiplex PCR reads. The table shows about 290,000 distinct CDR3 sequences, with 10% to 15% occurring only once. Per germline, CDR1 MNHEY and CDR2 SMNVEV (reference sequence). V dropped 5 bases and J dropped 7; count of bases not matched to a gene: 5. This CDR3 region has 15 residues.

The chain has TRBV27 and TRBJ2-1; TRBD2 aligns across 13 bases. The TCR originated in a woman aged 25 to 45 with Graves' hyperthyroidism that later progressed to Graves' ophthalmopathy. What was sequenced was blood. The CDR3 DNA follows: TGTGCCAGCAGTCCCGGGACTAGCGGGAATAATGAGCAGTTCTTC. It specifies CASSPGTSGNNEQFF.